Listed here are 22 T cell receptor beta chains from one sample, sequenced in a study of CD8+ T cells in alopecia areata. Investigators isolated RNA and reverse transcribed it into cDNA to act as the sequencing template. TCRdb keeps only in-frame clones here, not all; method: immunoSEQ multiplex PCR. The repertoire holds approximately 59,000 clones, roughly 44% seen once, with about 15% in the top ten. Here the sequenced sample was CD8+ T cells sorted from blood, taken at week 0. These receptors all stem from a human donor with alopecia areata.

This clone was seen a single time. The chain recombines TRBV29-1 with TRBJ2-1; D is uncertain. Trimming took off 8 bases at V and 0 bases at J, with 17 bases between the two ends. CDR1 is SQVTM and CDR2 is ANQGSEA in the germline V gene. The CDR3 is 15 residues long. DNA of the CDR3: TGCAGCTTCCGGGCAGACTTCAGCTCCTACAATGAGCAGTTCTTC. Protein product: CSFRADFSSYNEQFF.

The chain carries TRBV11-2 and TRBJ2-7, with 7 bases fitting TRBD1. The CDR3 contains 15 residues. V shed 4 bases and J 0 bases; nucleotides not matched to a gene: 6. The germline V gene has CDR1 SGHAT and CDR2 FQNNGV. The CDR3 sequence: CASSSRDSVSYEQYF. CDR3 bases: TGTGCCAGCAGCTCCCGGGACAGCGTCTCCTACGAGCAGTACTTC.

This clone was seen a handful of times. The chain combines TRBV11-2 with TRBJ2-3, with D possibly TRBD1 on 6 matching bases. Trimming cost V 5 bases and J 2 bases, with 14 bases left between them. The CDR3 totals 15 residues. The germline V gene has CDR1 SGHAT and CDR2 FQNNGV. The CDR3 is CASSVYQGITDTQYF. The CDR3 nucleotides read TGTGCCAGCAGCGTATACCAGGGGATCACAGATACGCAGTATTTT.

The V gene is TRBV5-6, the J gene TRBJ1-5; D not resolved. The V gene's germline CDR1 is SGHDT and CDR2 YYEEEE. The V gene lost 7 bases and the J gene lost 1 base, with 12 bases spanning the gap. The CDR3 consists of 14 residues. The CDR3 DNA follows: TGTGCCAGCGGCAACGGGCCAAGCAATCAGCCCCAGCATTTT. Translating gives CASGNGPSNQPQHF. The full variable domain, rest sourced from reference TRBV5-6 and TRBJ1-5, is DAGVTQSPTHLIKTRGQQVTLRCSPKSGHDTVSWYQQALGQGPQFIFQYYEEEERQRGNFPDRFSGHQFPNYSSELNVNALLLGDSALYLCASGNGPSNQPQHFGDGTRLSIL.

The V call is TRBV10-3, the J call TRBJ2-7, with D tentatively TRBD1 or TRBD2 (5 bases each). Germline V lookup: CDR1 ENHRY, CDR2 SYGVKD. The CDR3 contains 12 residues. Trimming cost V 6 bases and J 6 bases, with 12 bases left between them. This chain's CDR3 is CAISETGTEQYF. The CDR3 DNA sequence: TGTGCCATCAGCGAGACGGGGACCGAGCAGTACTTC.

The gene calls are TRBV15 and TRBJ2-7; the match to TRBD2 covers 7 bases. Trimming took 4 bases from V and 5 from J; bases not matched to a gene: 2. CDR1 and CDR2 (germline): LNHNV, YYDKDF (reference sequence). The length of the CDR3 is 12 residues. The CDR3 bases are TGTGCCACCAGCACGGGAGGCGACGAGCAGTACTTC. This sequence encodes CATSTGGDEQYF.

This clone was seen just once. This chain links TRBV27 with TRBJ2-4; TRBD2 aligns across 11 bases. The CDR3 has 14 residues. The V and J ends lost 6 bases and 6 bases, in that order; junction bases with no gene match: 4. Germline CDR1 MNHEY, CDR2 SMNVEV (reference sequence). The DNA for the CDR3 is TGTGCCAGCAGCGGACTAGCGGGCCCAAACATTCAGTACTTC. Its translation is CASSGLAGPNIQYF.

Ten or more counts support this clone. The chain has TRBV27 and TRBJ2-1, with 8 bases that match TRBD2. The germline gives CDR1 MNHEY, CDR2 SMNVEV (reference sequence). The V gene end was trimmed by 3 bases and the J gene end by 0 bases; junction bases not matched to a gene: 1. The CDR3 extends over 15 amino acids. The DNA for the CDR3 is TGTGCCAGCAGTTTTAGCGGGACCTCCTACAATGAGCAGTTCTTC. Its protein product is CASSFSGTSYNEQFF.

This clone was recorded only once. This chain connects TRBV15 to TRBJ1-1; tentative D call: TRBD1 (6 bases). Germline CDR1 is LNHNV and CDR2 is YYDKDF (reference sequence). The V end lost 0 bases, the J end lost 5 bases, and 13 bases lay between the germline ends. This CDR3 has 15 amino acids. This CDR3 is CATSRDRGARTEAFF. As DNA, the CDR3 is TGTGCCACCAGCAGAGATCGGGGGGCGCGGACTGAAGCTTTCTTT.

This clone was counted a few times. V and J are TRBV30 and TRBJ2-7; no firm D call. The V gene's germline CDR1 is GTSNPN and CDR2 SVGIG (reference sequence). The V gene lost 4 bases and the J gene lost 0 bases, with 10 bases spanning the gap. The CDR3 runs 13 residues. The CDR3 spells CAWNPGTSYEQYF. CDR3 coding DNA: TGTGCCTGGAACCCTGGTACCTCCTACGAGCAGTACTTC.

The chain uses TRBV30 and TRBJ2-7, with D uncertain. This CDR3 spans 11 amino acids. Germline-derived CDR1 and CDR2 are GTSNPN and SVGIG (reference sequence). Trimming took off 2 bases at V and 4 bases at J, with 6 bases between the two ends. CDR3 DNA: TGTGCCTGGAGTACGGCGTACGAGCAGTACTTC. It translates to CAWSTAYEQYF.

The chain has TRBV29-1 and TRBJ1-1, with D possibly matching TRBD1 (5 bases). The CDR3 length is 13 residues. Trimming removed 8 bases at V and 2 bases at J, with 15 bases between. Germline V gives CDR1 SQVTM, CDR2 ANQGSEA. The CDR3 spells CSYGGGRNTEAFF. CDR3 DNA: TGCAGCTATGGGGGGGGAAGAAACACTGAAGCTTTCTTT. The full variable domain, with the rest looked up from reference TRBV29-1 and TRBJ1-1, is SAVISQKPSRDICQRGTSLTIQCQVDSQVTMMFWYRQQPGQSLTLIATANQGSEATYESGFVIDKFPISRPNLTFSTLTVSNMSPEDSSIYLCSYGGGRNTEAFFGQGTRLTVV.

The CDR3 spells CSVAESPYNEQFF. CDR3 in DNA: TGCAGCGTTGCCGAGAGTCCCTACAATGAGCAGTTCTTC. V is TRBV29-1 and J is TRBJ2-1; the D is unclear. Germline CDR1 and CDR2: SQVTM and ANQGSEA. This CDR3 is 13 amino acids long. V lost 4 bases and J lost 2, with 9 bases in between.

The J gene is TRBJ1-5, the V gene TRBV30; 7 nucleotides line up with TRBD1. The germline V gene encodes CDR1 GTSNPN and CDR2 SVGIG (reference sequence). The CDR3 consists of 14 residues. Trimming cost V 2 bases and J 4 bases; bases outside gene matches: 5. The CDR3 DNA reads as TGTGCCTGGAGTTCCGGCAGGGGGAATCAGCCCCAGCATTTT. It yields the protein CAWSSGRGNQPQHF.

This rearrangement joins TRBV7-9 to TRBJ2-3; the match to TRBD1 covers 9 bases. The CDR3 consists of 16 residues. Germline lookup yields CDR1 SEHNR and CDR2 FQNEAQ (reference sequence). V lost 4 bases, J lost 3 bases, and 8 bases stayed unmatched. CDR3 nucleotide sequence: TGTGCCAGCAGCTCAAACAGGGGGCGCTGGACAGATACGCAGTATTTT. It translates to CASSSNRGRWTDTQYF.

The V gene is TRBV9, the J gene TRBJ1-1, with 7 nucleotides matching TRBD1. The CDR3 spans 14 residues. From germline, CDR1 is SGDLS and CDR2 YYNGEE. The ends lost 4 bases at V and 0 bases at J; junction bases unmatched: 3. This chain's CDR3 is CASSLRGLNTEAFF. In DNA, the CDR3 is TGTGCCAGCAGCCTCAGGGGGTTGAACACTGAAGCTTTCTTT.

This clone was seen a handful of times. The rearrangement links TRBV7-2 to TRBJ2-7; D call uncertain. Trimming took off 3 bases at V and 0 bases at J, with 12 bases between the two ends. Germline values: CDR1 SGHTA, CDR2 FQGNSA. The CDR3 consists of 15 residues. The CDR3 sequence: CASSFFPGPSYEQYF. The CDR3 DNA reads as TGTGCCAGCAGCTTTTTTCCAGGACCCTCCTACGAGCAGTACTTC.

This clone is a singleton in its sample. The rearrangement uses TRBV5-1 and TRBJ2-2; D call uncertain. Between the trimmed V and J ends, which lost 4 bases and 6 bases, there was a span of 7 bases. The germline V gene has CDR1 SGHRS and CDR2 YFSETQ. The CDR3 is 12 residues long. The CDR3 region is CASSQRSGELFF. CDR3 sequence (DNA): TGCGCCAGCAGCCAGAGATCCGGGGAGCTGTTTTTT.

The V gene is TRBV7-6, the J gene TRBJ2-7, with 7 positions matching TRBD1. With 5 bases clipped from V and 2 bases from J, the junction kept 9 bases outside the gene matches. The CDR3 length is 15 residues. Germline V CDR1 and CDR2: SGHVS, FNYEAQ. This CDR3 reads CASSLDRDSTYEQYF. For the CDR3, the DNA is TGTGCCAGCAGCCTAGACAGGGATTCAACCTACGAGCAGTACTTC.

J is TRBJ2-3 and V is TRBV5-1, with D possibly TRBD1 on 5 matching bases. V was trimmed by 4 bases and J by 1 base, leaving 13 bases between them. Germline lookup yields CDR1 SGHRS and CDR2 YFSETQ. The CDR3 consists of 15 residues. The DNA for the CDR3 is TGCGCCAGCAGCCCCGGCGAAGGGGGCACAGATACGCAGTATTTT. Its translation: CASSPGEGGTDTQYF.

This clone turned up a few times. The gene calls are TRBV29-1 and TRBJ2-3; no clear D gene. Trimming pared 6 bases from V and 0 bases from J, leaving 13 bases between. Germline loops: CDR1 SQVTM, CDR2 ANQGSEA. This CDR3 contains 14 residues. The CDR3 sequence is CSVKSYTSTDTQYF. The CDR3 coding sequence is TGCAGCGTCAAGTCGTACACTAGCACAGATACGCAGTATTTT.

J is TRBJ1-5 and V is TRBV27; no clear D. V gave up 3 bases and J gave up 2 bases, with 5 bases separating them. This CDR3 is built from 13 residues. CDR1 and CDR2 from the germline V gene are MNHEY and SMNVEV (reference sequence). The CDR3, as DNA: TGTGCCAGCAGTTTTAGGGGCAATCAGCCCCAGCATTTT. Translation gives CASSFRGNQPQHF.